This record covers a single T cell receptor (beta chain). This specimen comes from a study of blood T cell repertoires in COVID-19. At the level of the study: Italy, Spain and the United States were the sources of the convalescent and acute COVID-19 samples. Sources were T cells, B-cell-depleted T cells, or PBMCs; the material itself was cDNA or gDNA.

Per the study methods: Amplification with reference gene primers provided the estimates of nucleated cell counts. Profiling relied on immunoSEQ multiplex PCR, and the TCRdb table lists in-frame clones only, not all of them. V, J and clone size derive from that table, while D and trimming were established from the DNA sequence. This sample has about 34,000 clones, with 80% found just once. This sequence was found in a woman in her sixties or seventies with acute or convalescent COVID-19. Sequenced sample: peripheral blood.

CDR3 nucleotide sequence: TGTGCCAGCTCAGGGGACAGGGGGCGAGGAGAGACCCAGTACTTC. Residues: CASSGDRGRGETQYF. The rearrangement joins TRBV18 to TRBJ2-5, with 12 bases that match TRBD1. The CDR3 runs to 15 residues. J was trimmed by 4 bases and V by 5 bases; bases with no gene match: 5. CDR1 and CDR2 (germline): KGHSH, LQKENI. The full variable domain, completed using reference TRBV18 and TRBJ2-5, is NAGVMQNPRHLVRRRGQEARLRCSPMKGHSHVYWYRQLPEEGLKFMVYLQKENIIDESGMPKERFSAEFPKEGPSILRIQQVVRGDSAAYFCASSGDRGRGETQYFGPGTRLLVL.